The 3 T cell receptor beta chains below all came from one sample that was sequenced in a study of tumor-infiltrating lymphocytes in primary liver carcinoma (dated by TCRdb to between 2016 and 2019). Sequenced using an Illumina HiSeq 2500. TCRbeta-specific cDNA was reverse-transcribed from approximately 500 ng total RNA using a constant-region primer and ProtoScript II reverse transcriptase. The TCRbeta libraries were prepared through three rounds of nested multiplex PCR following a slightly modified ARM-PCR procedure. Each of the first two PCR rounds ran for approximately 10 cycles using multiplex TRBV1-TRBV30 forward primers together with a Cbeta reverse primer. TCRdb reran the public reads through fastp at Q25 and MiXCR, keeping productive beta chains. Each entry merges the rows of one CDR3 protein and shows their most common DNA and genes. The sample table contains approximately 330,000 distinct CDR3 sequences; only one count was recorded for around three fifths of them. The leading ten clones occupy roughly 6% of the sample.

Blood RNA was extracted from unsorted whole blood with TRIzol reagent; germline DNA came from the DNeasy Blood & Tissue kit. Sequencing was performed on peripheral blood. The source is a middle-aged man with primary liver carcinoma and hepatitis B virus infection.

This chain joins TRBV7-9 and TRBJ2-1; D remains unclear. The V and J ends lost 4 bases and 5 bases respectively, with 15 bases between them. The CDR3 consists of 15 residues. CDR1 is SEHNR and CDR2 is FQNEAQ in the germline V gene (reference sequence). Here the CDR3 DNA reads TGTGCCAGCAGCTACCAGGCCAGCCTGAACAATGAGCAGTTCTTC. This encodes CASSYQASLNNEQFF.

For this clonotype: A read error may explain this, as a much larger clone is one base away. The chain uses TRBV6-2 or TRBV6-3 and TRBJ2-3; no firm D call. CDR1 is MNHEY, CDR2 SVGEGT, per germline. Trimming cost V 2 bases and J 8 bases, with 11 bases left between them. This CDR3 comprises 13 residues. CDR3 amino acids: CASSYVKRVTQYF. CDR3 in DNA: TGTGCCAGCAGTTACGTCAAACGGGTTACGCAGTATTTT.

CDR3 nucleotides: TGTGCCAGCAGCTTAGATCAGGGGGGGTGGAATGAGCAGTTCTTC. This codes for CASSLDQGGWNEQFF. The chain couples TRBV11-2 to TRBJ2-1, with D perhaps being TRBD1 or TRBD2 (7 bases each). The germline CDR1 and CDR2 sequences are SGHAT and FQNNGV. The CDR3 spans 15 residues. V lost 0 bases and J lost 7, with 13 bases in between. Supplemented by reference TRBV11-2 and TRBJ2-1, the full variable domain reads EAGVAQSPRYKIIEKRQSVAFWCNPISGHATLYWYQQILGQGPKLLIQFQNNGVVDDSQLPKDRFSAERLKGVDSTLKIQPAKLEDSAVYLCASSLDQGGWNEQFFGPGTRLTVL.